Described below is a single T cell receptor beta chain sequence and its context. The CDR3 is 14 amino acids. Trimming removed 6 bases from V and 15 bases from J, with 21 bases in between. CDR1 is MNHNS and CDR2 is SASEGT in the germline V gene. Libraries were prepared by immunoSEQ multiplex PCR; TCRdb keeps only in-frame clonotypes and omits some of them. The data show about 80,000 clones, about 90% seen once. The data stem from a study of T cell changes during pregnancy in multiple sclerosis. This receptor was identified in a female donor with multiple sclerosis, enrolled in a pregnancy study. The sequencing here drew on peripheral blood, taken before pregnancy. This rearrangement joins TRBV6-1 to TRBJ1-6, with D possibly TRBD1 on 6 matching bases. The CDR3: CASRVGGAPGVLHF. CDR3 sequence (DNA): TGTGCCAGCAGGGTCGGGGGGGCCCCTGGGGTCCTCCACTTT.